This T cell receptor (beta chain) was retrieved from a study of T-cell reconstitution after alpha-beta-depleted transplantation in children. Preparation of the TCRbeta library was carried out with unique molecular identifiers. One entry per CDR3 protein results from TCRdb running MiXCR on the PCR reads. The sample carries hundreds of thousands of distinct CDR3 sequences, about 18% recorded once. V was trimmed by 3 bases and J by 0 bases, leaving 12 bases between them. Germline CDR1 MRHNA, CDR2 SNTAGT. The CDR3 is 16 amino acids. The sequence came from a human donor who donated a stem cell graft to a child with acute lymphoblastic leukemia. The chain has TRBV6-4 and TRBJ2-1; the D is unclear. The material sequenced was PBMCs from the stem cell graft donor, taken from the stem cell graft. The CDR3 here is CASSEGRSSSYNEQFF. For the CDR3, the DNA is TGTGCCAGCAGTGAGGGTAGATCAAGCTCCTACAATGAGCAGTTCTTC.